The clone carrying this TCR beta chain is a singleton in its sample. Its antigen is unidentified. The table came from immunoSEQ multiplex PCR; TCRdb's copy has only in-frame clones and leaves some out. Of tens of thousands of clones in the sample, under 85% are singletons; the top ten hold 18%. This CDR3 is 16 amino acids long. Germline V gene data show CDR1 as LNHNV and CDR2 as YYDKDF (reference sequence). V was clipped by 5 bases and J by 4 bases; unmatched bases: 10. The investigators sampled blood at baseline, at cycle 4 day 1, and at cycle 7 day 1. This sample is part of a study of OX40 agonist ivuxolimab in advanced cancers. The study's findings and limits: Patients with a partial response at 0.1-3.0 mg/kg had among the lowest clonal expansion.

The receptor was derived from an adult with an advanced solid tumor such as melanoma, head and neck, liver or kidney cancer. The chain combines TRBV15 with TRBJ1-4; 7 positions agree with TRBD1. The sequencing used CD4+ or CD8+ T cells sorted from blood, collected in a trial of the OX40 agonist ivuxolimab. The CDR3 reads CATSPYRGLLNEKLFF. For the CDR3, the DNA is TGTGCCACCAGCCCCTATAGGGGGCTCCTTAATGAAAAACTGTTTTTT.